This TCR beta chain was sequenced for a study of blood T cell repertoires in COVID-19. Data came from immunoSEQ multiplex PCR; TCRdb stores just in-frame clones and leaves some out. The sample carries roughly 200,000 clones, about four fifths recorded once. The J segment lost 7 bases and the V segment lost 2 bases, leaving 8 bases of the junction unmatched. The germline V gene encodes CDR1 MNHNS and CDR2 SASEGT. This CDR3 is built from 15 residues. The rearrangement joins TRBV6-1 to TRBJ1-2, with TRBD1 matching over 9 bases. This TCR came from a man in his forties or fifties with active or convalescent COVID-19. The sequencing input was peripheral blood. In DNA form, the CDR3 reads TGTGCCAGCAGTGAACCAGGGACAGGGAGAAGTGGCTACACCTTC. This codes for CASSEPGTGRSGYTF.